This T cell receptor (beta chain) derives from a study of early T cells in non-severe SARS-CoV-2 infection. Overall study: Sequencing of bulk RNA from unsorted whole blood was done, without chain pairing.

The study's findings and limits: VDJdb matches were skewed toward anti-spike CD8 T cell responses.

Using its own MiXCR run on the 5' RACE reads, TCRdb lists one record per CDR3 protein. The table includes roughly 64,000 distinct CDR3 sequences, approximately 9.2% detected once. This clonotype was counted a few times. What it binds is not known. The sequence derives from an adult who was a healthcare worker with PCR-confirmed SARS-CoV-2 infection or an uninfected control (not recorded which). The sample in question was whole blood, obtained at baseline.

CDR3: CASSYVHSGYGYTF. The CDR3 DNA reads TGTGCCAGCAGTTACGTCCATTCGGGCTATGGCTACACCTTC. The J gene is TRBJ1-2, the V gene TRBV6-2 or TRBV6-3; unclear D gene. The V gene lost 2 bases and the J gene lost 4 bases, with 11 bases spanning the gap. CDR1 is MNHEY, CDR2 SVGEGT, per germline. The CDR3 length is 14 residues.